This T cell receptor (beta chain) appears in the sequencing data of a study of T-cell reconstitution after alpha-beta-depleted transplantation in children (dated by TCRdb to the mid-2010s). Background on the whole study: T-cell immune reconstitution after TCRalphabeta/CD19-depleted allogeneic hematopoietic cell transplantation in children was quantitatively tracked in the study by means of TCR repertoire profiling.

The junction shows trimming of 7 bases on V and 6 bases on J, and the gene matches do not reach 9 bases of it. According to the germline V gene, CDR1 reads SQVTM and CDR2 reads ANQGSEA. The CDR3 has 14 amino acids, counting the end cysteine and phenylalanine. Here the CDR3 DNA is all that survives: 42 bases in frame from base 1. Library preparation was by PCR. Reads for this sample came from an Illumina HiSeq 2500. Molecular barcoding was employed in the preparation of TCR libraries, with unique molecular identifiers being used to normalize TCRbeta repertoire quantification. TCRdb itself trimmed the public reads at Q25 with fastp, ran MiXCR and retained productive beta chains. Each entry merges the rows of one CDR3 protein and shows their most common DNA and genes. The sample table lists approximately 510,000 distinct CDR3 sequences, around 19% of them with a count of one. The ten top clones hold roughly 3.3% of the sample.

This clonotype was counted only a few times. Its antigen is not yet known. No base quality information exists; no much larger clone differs at one position. The receptor comes from a human donor who donated a stem cell graft to a child with acute lymphoblastic leukemia. The specimen was PBMCs from the stem cell graft donor, collected from the stem cell graft. The receptor chain draws on TRBV29-1 and TRBJ1-5, with 10 middle bases fitting TRBD1. At the DNA level, the sequence is TGCAGCGCATCAACCCGGGACAGGGGTCAGCCCCAGCATTTT. Translated, this gives CSASTRDRGQPQHF. The full variable domain, completed from the reference TRBV29-1 and TRBJ1-5 proteins outside the CDR3, reads SAVISQKPSRDICQRGTSLTIQCQVDSQVTMMFWYRQQPGQSLTLIATANQGSEATYESGFVIDKFPISRPNLTFSTLTVSNMSPEDSSIYLCSASTRDRGQPQHFGDGTRLSIL.